This passage covers 2 T cell receptor beta chains from one sample sequenced in a study of a mutant IDH1 vaccine in newly diagnosed glioma. No antigen has been assigned to these receptors. Using immunoSEQ multiplex PCR, the repertoire was profiled, and TCRdb retains in-frame clones only, with some absent. Of around 29,000 clones detected, 65% to 80% appear once; the ten largest clones hold over 6.5%. Time point of the sample: week 35, safety follow-up. A 20-mer mutant IDH1 peptide at 300 ug was injected subcutaneously with topical imiquimod. The material sequenced was PBMCs, taken from a glioma patient whose treatment included an IDH1 peptide vaccine. All receptors derive from a man in his forties or fifties with glioma.

The DNA of the CDR3 is TGTGCCAGCAGTTTATTAACGGCAGCTAACACCGGGGAGCTGTTTTTT. It specifies CASSLLTAANTGELFF. The chain joins TRBV28 to TRBJ2-2; D not resolved. This CDR3 has 16 residues. V shed 1 base and J shed 2 bases, with 11 bases lying between them. The germline V gene has CDR1 MDHEN and CDR2 SYDVKM.

The chain is built from TRBV5-6 and TRBJ1-2, with D unresolved. The CDR3 runs to 15 residues. V lost 2 bases and J lost 4, with 15 bases in between. CDR1 and CDR2 (germline): SGHDT, YYEEEE. In DNA, the CDR3 is TGTGCCAGCAGCTTCCCTCCAAGGAGAACCTATGGCTACACCTTC. It is translated as CASSFPPRRTYGYTF. Using reference TRBV5-6 and TRBJ1-2 for the parts outside the CDR3, the full variable domain is DAGVTQSPTHLIKTRGQQVTLRCSPKSGHDTVSWYQQALGQGPQFIFQYYEEEERQRGNFPDRFSGHQFPNYSSELNVNALLLGDSALYLCASSFPPRRTYGYTFGSGTRLTVV.